These 2 T cell receptor beta chains were sequenced from one sample in a study of CD8 T cells in Susac syndrome. RNA amounts of about 0.5 to 1 ug underwent reverse transcription with random hexamers. A single record per CDR3 protein comes from TCRdb applying MiXCR to the immunoSEQ multiplex PCR reads. The sample has about 430,000 distinct CDR3 sequences, more than 80% seen once. Sequenced sample: CD8+ T cells from PBMCs. These receptors were collected from a human donor with multiple sclerosis.

The chain recombines TRBV12-3 or TRBV12-4 with TRBJ1-6; weak D call: TRBD1 (5 bases). Trimming removed 6 bases from V and 10 bases from J, with 22 bases in between. The CDR3 sequence is 16 residues long. The CDR3 DNA reads as TGTGCCAGCAGCCTCGAAGGGGCCACCTTCGGATCACCCCTCCACTTT. The encoded protein is CASSLEGATFGSPLHF.

This clonotype came up a few times. The CDR3 DNA reads as TGTGCCAGCAGCTTGGAGGCAGGGAGCACAGATACGCAGTATTTT. Protein sequence: CASSLEAGSTDTQYF. This chain joins TRBV5-4 and TRBJ2-3, with TRBD1 as a possible D gene (5 bases). Germline V gives CDR1 SGHNT, CDR2 YYREEE (reference sequence). V was pared by 0 bases and J by 0 bases, with 8 bases between. The CDR3 extends over 15 amino acids. Full variable domain (remainder filled in from reference TRBV5-4 and TRBJ2-3): ETGVTQSPTHLIKTRGQQVTLRCSSQSGHNTVSWYQQALGQGPQFIFQYYREEENGRGNFPPRFSGLQFPNYSSELNVNALELDDSALYLCASSLEAGSTDTQYFGPGTRLTVL.